This TCR beta chain stems from a study of post-analysis software for immune sequencing data. About the study: The patients showed relapsing-remitting, secondary progressive and progressive-relapsing multiple sclerosis courses. Findings of the study overall: Batch-mates among the samples co-clustered strongly by F measure. Relative to controls, patients had about five TRBV segments at higher frequency, with TRBV5-6, TRBV5-1 and TRBV20-1 among these. Patients with multiple sclerosis recorded significantly lower normalized Chao1 diversity than controls, the study found.

The TCR beta cDNA libraries contained unique molecular identifiers. Some 500,000 cDNA molecules were obtained per 1 to 10 million input T cells. A single record per CDR3 protein comes from TCRdb applying MiXCR to the PCR reads. The data contain hundreds of thousands of distinct CDR3 sequences, around 34% of them singletons. This CDR3 region has 16 residues. The germline gives CDR1 MNHEY, CDR2 SVGEGT. V lost 1 base and J lost 5; bases outside the gene matches: 8. In its sample, this clonotype was seen many times. The target antigen is unknown. The rearrangement links TRBV6-2 or TRBV6-3 to TRBJ2-5; 9 nucleotides align to TRBD2. The receptor was derived from a girl under 18 with multiple sclerosis. The sequencing sample was made of blood. In DNA form, the CDR3 reads TGTGCCAGCAGTTACTTAATAGCGGGGGAGAGGGAGACCCAGTACTTC. As protein: CASSYLIAGERETQYF.